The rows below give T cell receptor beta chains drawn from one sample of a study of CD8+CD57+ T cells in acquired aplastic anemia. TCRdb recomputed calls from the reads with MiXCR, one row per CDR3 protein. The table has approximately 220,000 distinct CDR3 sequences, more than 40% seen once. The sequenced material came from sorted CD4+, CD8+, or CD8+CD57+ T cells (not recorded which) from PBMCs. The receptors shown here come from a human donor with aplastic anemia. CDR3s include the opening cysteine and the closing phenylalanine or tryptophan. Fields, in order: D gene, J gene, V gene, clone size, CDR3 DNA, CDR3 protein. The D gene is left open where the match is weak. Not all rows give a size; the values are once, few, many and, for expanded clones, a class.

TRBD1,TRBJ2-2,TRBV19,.,TGTGCCAGTAGCACCGTATTGATCCTACAGGGGTCGTACACCGGGGAGCTGTTTTTT,CASSTVLILQGSYTGELFF
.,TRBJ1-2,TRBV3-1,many,TGTGCCAGCAGCCAAGATCCGGGGGCTGGCTACACCTTC,CASSQDPGAGYTF
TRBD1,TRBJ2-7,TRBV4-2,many,TGTGCCAGCAGCTTGCCGGGACAGAAGGCCTACGAGCAGTACTTC,CASSLPGQKAYEQYF
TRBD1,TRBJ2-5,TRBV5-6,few,TGTGCCAGCAGCTTGGAGGACAGGGAGCGGGAGACCCAGTACTTC,CASSLEDRERETQYF
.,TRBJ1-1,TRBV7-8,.,TGTGCCAGCAGCTGGGGGACTGCGGGTGAAGCTTTCTTT,CASSWGTAGEAFF
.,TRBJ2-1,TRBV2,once,TGTGCCAGTTGTGGGGTAGTTAACTACAATGAGCAGTTCTTC,CASCGVVNYNEQFF
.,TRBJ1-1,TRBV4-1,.,TGCGCCAACAGCCAGGGAACAGAAGCTTTCTTT,CANSQGTEAFF
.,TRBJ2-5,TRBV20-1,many,TGCAGTGCTGTCGGGGGTTACCAAGAGACCCAGTACTTC,CSAVGGYQETQYF
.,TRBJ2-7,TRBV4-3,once,TGCGCCAGCAGGCACCCGGGGTCATACGAGCAGTACTTC,CASRHPGSYEQYF
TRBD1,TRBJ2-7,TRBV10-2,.,TGCGCCAGCAACGCCGGGACAGGCTCCTACGAGCAGTACTTC,CASNAGTGSYEQYF
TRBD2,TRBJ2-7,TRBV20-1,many,TGCAGTGCTAGAGGGCTAGCGGGAGACTACGAGCAGTACTTC,CSARGLAGDYEQYF
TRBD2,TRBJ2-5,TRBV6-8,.,TGTGCCAGCAGTTATGAGTTCGAGGGACTAGCGGGGAGAAAAGAGACCCAGTACTTC,CASSYEFEGLAGRKETQYF
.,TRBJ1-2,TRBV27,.,TGTGCCAGCAGTGAGGGACAATTTAACTATGGCTACACCTTC,CASSEGQFNYGYTF
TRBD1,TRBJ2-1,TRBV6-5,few,TGTGCCAGCAGTTCCAATTACTGGGGGACAGGGCATAACAATGAGCAGTTCTTC,CASSSNYWGTGHNNEQFF
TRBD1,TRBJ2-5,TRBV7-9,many,TGTGCCAGCAGCTTAGAGGGACAGAAGGAGACCCAGTACTTC,CASSLEGQKETQYF
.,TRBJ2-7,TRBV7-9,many,TGTGCCAGCAGCTTATCGGACGGTGGCACGTACGAGCAGTACTTC,CASSLSDGGTYEQYF
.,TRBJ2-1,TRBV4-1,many,TGCGCCAGCAGCCAAGACCTTACCCCGACCCGACTCGGTGAGCAGTTCTTC,CASSQDLTPTRLGEQFF
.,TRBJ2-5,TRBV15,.,TGTGCCACCAGCAGAGGGGCGAGCGGAGGGGAAGAGACCCAGTACTTC,CATSRGASGGEETQYF
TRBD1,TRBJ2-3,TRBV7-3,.,TGTGCCAGCAGCTTAGGGACAGGGTTAGATACGCAGTATTTT,CASSLGTGLDTQYF
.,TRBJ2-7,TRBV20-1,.,TGCAGTGCCGGAAGGAAGGGTGGCGAGCAGTACTTC,CSAGRKGGEQYF